This is a list of T cell receptor beta chains from one sample in a study of T cells in Graves' hyperthyroidism and ophthalmopathy. TCRdb processed the multiplex PCR reads anew with MiXCR; each CDR3 protein has one entry. The sample consists of about 360,000 distinct CDR3 sequences, about 13% of them appearing once. The sample comprised blood. These receptor sequences come from a young woman with Graves' hyperthyroidism. The CDR3 runs from the conserved cysteine through the conserved F or W. D genes are given only for firm matches. For some rows the clone size is stated as once, few or many, or as a class when expanded; others skip it.

v_call: TRBV6-6; clone_size: many; d_call: .; j_call: TRBJ1-1; cdr3_nt: TGTGCCAGCAGTTACTCGCGAGGGAGGACTGAAGCTTTCTTT; cdr3_aa: CASSYSRGRTEAFF
v_call: TRBV2; clone_size: many; d_call: .; j_call: TRBJ1-6; cdr3_nt: TGTGCCAGCAGCCCCTATTCACCCCTCCACTTT; cdr3_aa: CASSPYSPLHF
v_call: TRBV28; clone_size: many; d_call: .; j_call: TRBJ1-3; cdr3_nt: TGTGCCACCTCGGGGAACACCATATATTTT; cdr3_aa: CATSGNTIYF
v_call: TRBV12-3/TRBV12-4; clone_size: .; d_call: TRBD1; j_call: TRBJ1-1; cdr3_nt: TGTGCCAGCAGTCCGGACAGGGGGCTCTCGGATGAAGCTTTCTTT; cdr3_aa: CASSPDRGLSDEAFF
v_call: TRBV3-1; clone_size: many; d_call: .; j_call: TRBJ1-3; cdr3_nt: TGTGCCAGCAGCCATCCCGGAAACACCATATATTTT; cdr3_aa: CASSHPGNTIYF
v_call: TRBV20-1; clone_size: few; d_call: TRBD1; j_call: TRBJ1-5; cdr3_nt: TGCAGTGCAGATCGACCGGGACAGGCCAATCAGCCCCAGCATTTT; cdr3_aa: CSADRPGQANQPQHF
v_call: TRBV19; clone_size: few; d_call: TRBD2; j_call: TRBJ2-1; cdr3_nt: TGTGCCAGTACCCCCATAGCGGGGGCGATGGAGCAGTTCTTC; cdr3_aa: CASTPIAGAMEQFF
v_call: TRBV5-5; clone_size: .; d_call: TRBD1; j_call: TRBJ2-7; cdr3_nt: TGCGCCAGCAGCCAGGCGACAGGGAGCTACGAGCAGTACTTC; cdr3_aa: CASSQATGSYEQYF
v_call: TRBV19; clone_size: few; d_call: TRBD1; j_call: TRBJ2-1; cdr3_nt: TGTGCCAGTAGTGACGGGACAGGATACTACAATGAGCAGTTCTTC; cdr3_aa: CASSDGTGYYNEQFF
v_call: TRBV27; clone_size: many; d_call: .; j_call: TRBJ1-5; cdr3_nt: TGTGCCAGCAGTTTAGTGGGATTAGGGAATCAGCCCCAGCATTTT; cdr3_aa: CASSLVGLGNQPQHF
v_call: TRBV28; clone_size: many; d_call: TRBD1; j_call: TRBJ1-2; cdr3_nt: TGTGCCACAGGGGGCGAAGGCTACACCTTC; cdr3_aa: CATGGEGYTF
v_call: TRBV5-8; clone_size: many; d_call: .; j_call: TRBJ1-2; cdr3_nt: TGTGCCAGCAGCTTGGTACCAGGGGAGGGCTACACCTTC; cdr3_aa: CASSLVPGEGYTF
v_call: TRBV20-1; clone_size: many; d_call: TRBD1; j_call: TRBJ2-2; cdr3_nt: TGCAGTGCTAGAGCCGAGGACAGGGCCACCGGGGAGCTGTTTTTT; cdr3_aa: CSARAEDRATGELFF
v_call: TRBV6-2/TRBV6-3; clone_size: .; d_call: .; j_call: TRBJ1-1; cdr3_nt: TGTGCCAGCAGTCATCCGGGACGGGGGAAGACTGAAGCTTTCTTT; cdr3_aa: CASSHPGRGKTEAFF
v_call: TRBV3-1; clone_size: many; d_call: .; j_call: TRBJ2-3; cdr3_nt: TGTGCCAGCAGCCAAGCCCCAAGTGGGTTGGAGCAGTATTTT; cdr3_aa: CASSQAPSGLEQYF
v_call: TRBV9; clone_size: many; d_call: .; j_call: TRBJ1-4; cdr3_nt: TGTGCCAGCAGCGTATCCCTGGGGTATGAAAAACTGTTTTTT; cdr3_aa: CASSVSLGYEKLFF
v_call: TRBV29-1; clone_size: many; d_call: .; j_call: TRBJ1-1; cdr3_nt: TGCAGCGTTGGTACTGAAGCTTTCTTT; cdr3_aa: CSVGTEAFF
v_call: TRBV7-2; clone_size: many; d_call: .; j_call: TRBJ2-7; cdr3_nt: TGTGCCAGCAGCCCCCGGCCTCTCAGCCGCTCCTACGAGCAGTACTTC; cdr3_aa: CASSPRPLSRSYEQYF
v_call: TRBV20-1; clone_size: many; d_call: TRBD2; j_call: TRBJ2-7; cdr3_nt: TGCAGTGCTAGAGATCCAGCGGGGGAAGCCTACGAGCAGTACTTC; cdr3_aa: CSARDPAGEAYEQYF
v_call: TRBV20-1; clone_size: many; d_call: .; j_call: TRBJ1-5; cdr3_nt: TGCAGTGCTAGAGATGGGCAACAGCCCCAGCATTTT; cdr3_aa: CSARDGQQPQHF
v_call: TRBV20-1; clone_size: many; d_call: TRBD1; j_call: TRBJ2-7; cdr3_nt: TGCAGTGCAGAGGGGCAGGGGGCCCCTCCCTACGAGCAGTACTTC; cdr3_aa: CSAEGQGAPPYEQYF
v_call: TRBV29-1; clone_size: many; d_call: TRBD2; j_call: TRBJ2-7; cdr3_nt: TGCAGCGTTGTCGGGGGGTACGAGCAGTACTTC; cdr3_aa: CSVVGGYEQYF
v_call: TRBV19; clone_size: few; d_call: TRBD1; j_call: TRBJ1-2; cdr3_nt: TGTGCCAGTAGTCTGTGGACAGGGATGCGCTATGGCTACACCTTC; cdr3_aa: CASSLWTGMRYGYTF
v_call: TRBV2; clone_size: many; d_call: TRBD2; j_call: TRBJ2-1; cdr3_nt: TGTGCCAGCATGGCCCGCCGGGCGGGGGGGTTGTACAATGAGCAGTTCTTC; cdr3_aa: CASMARRAGGLYNEQFF
v_call: TRBV5-1; clone_size: many; d_call: TRBD2; j_call: TRBJ2-3; cdr3_nt: TGCGCCAGCAGCCTAGGGACTAGCGGTGAAACAGATACGCAGTATTTT; cdr3_aa: CASSLGTSGETDTQYF
v_call: TRBV7-6; clone_size: many; d_call: .; j_call: TRBJ2-3; cdr3_nt: TGTGCCAGCAGCCGAGGGGGGGGGCTGACAGATACGCAGTATTTT; cdr3_aa: CASSRGGGLTDTQYF
v_call: TRBV10-3; clone_size: .; d_call: TRBD1; j_call: TRBJ1-1; cdr3_nt: TGTGCCATCAGTGCGGGGACAGGGTTGAACACTGAAGCTTTCTTT; cdr3_aa: CAISAGTGLNTEAFF
v_call: TRBV13; clone_size: many; d_call: TRBD1; j_call: TRBJ1-1; cdr3_nt: TGTGCCAGCAGCTTAGATCAGGGGGCCACTGAAGCTTTCTTT; cdr3_aa: CASSLDQGATEAFF
v_call: TRBV6-2/TRBV6-3; clone_size: few; d_call: .; j_call: TRBJ2-3; cdr3_nt: TGTGCCAGCAGTCACGGACTACCGCAGTATTTT; cdr3_aa: CASSHGLPQYF
v_call: TRBV6-2/TRBV6-3; clone_size: .; d_call: TRBD1; j_call: TRBJ1-5; cdr3_nt: TGTGCCAGCAGTCAGACAGGGATCCATCAGCCCCAGCATTTT; cdr3_aa: CASSQTGIHQPQHF